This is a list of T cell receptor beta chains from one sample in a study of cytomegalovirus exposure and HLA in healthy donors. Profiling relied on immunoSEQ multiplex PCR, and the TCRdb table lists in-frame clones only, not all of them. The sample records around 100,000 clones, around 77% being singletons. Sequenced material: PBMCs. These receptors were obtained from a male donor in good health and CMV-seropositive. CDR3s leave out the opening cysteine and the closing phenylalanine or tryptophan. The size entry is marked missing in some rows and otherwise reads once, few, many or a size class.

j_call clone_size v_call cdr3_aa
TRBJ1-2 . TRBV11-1 ASSSTVGLGGYT
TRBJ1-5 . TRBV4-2 ASSQTWANGLPAYSNQPQH
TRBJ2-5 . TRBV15 ATSRGSSGSGKTQY
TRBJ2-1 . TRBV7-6 ASSLESTSGYNEQF
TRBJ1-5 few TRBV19 ASSQGSGNQPQH
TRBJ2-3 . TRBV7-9 SSSLKGPSQDTQY
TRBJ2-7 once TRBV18 ASSPLIPGTYEQY
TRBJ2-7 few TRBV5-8 ASSLWGQGSSYEQY
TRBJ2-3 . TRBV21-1 ASRGRRGPDTQY
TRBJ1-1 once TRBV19 ASSIGQGRNTEAF
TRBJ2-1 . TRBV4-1 ASSPRLAGGPVEQF
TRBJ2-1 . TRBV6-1 ASSGPGTSTVNEQF
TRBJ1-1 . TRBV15 ATSARQGNTEAF
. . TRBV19 ASSPGLGTYEQY
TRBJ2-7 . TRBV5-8 ASSLDPPPGEQY
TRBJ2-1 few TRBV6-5 ASSYYGRANEQF
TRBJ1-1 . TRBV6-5 ASSYSSGMNTEAF
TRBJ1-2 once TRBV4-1 ASSQGLSGGQPYGYT
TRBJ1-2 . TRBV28 ASTPSGQFPRNLGYT
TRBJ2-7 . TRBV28 ASSFLVPPLTSGRAYEQY
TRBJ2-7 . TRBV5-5 ASSLAVASHYEQY
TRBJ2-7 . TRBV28 ASSYLLVAGSYEQY
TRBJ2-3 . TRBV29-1 SGSGQGGRTDTQY
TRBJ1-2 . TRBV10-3 AITLEGKGYGYT
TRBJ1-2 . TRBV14 ASSLAGYGYT
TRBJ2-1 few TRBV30 AWSQLATDEQF
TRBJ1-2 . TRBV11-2 ASSYLDRGYYGYT
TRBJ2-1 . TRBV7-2 ASSLMPSGSSYNEQF
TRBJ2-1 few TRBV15 ATSRGGGAEYEQF
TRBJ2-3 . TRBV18 ASSPPQGIDTQY
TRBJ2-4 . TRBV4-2 ASSRRSADIQY
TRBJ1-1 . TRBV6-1 ASSGTGADTEAF
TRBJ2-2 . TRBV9 ASSVSGINTGELF
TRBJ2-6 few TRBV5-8 ASSLDRESGANVLT
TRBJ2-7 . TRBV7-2 ASSRMTSGSSYEQY
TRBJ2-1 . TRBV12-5 ASGYGSNEQF
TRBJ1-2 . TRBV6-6 ASLGGADYGYT
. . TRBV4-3 ASSHGTGYEQY
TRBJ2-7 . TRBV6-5 ASSYQQGGGYEQY
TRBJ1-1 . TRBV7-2 ASSTGSMNTEAF
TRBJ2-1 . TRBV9 ASSARLAGGYNEQF
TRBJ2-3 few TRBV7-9 ASSSQVDTTDTQY
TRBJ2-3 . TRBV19 ASGDRTGDTQY
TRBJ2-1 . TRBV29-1 SVEAHTSGRAGEQF
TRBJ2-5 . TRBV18 ASSPPGGSTQY
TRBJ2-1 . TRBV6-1 ASSFGGYNEQF
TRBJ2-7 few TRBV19 ASSISTGQHEQY
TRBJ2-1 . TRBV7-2 ASSLGTGVSYNEQF
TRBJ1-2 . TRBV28 ASSFSQGYGYT
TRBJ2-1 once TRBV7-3 ASSLKGSRGHHNEQF
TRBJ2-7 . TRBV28 ASSLDLRGVGEGRNEQY
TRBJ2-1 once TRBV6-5 ASRVSGASQDEQF
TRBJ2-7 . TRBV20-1 SARLVYEQY
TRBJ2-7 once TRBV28 ASSLVRGEQY
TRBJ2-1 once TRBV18 ATSRDLDEQF
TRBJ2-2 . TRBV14 ASSLHQAGVNTGELF
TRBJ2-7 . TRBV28 ASSTTNYEQY
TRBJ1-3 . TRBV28 ASSLSRGLVGNTIY
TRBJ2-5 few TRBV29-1 SYKMYLAGGPGETQY
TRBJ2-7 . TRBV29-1 SVSLAHPSEQY